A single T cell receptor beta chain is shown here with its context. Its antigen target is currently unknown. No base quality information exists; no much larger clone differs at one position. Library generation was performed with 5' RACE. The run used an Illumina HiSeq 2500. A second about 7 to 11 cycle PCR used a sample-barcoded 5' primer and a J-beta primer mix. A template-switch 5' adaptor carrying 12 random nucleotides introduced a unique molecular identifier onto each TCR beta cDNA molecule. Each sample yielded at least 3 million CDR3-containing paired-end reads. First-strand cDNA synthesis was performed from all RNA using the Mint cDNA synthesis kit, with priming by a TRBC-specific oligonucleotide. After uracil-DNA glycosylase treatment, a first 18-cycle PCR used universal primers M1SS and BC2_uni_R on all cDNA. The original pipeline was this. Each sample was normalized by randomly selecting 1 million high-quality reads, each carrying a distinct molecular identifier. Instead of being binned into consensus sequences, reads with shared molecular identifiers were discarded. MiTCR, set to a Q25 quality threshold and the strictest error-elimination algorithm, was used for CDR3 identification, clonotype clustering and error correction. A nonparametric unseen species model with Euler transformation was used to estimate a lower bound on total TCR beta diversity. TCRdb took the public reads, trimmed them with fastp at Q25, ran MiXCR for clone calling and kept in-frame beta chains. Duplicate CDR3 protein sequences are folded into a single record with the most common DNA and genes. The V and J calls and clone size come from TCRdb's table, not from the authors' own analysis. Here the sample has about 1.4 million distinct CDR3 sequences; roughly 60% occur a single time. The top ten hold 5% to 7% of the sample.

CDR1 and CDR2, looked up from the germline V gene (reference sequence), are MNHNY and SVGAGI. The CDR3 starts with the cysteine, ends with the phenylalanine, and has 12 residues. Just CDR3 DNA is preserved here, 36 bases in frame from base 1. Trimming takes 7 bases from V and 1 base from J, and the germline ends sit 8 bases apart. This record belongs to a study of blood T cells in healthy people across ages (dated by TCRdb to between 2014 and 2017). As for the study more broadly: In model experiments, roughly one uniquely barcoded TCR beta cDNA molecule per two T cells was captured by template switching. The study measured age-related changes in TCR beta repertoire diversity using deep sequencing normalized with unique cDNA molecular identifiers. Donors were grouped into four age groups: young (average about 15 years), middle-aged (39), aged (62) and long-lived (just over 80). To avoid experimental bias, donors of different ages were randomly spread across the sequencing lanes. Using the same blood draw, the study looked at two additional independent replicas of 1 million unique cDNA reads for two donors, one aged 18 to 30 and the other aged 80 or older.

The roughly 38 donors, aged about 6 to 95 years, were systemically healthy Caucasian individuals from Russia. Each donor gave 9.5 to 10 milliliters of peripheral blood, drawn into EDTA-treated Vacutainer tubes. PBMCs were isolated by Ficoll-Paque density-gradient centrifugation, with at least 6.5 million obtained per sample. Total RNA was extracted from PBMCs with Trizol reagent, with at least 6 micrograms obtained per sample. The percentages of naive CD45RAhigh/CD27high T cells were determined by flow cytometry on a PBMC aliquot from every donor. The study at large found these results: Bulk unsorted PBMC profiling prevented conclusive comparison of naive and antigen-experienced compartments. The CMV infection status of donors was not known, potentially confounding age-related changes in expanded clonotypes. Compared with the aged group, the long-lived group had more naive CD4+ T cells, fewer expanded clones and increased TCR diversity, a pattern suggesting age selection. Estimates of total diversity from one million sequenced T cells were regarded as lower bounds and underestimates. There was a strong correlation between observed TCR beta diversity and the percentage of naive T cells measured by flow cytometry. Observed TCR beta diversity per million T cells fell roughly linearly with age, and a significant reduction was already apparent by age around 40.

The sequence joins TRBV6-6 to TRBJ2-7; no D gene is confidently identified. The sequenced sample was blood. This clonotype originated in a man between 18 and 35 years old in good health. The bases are TGTGCCAGCACCACCAGTTCCTACGAGCAGTACTTC. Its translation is CASTTSSYEQYF.